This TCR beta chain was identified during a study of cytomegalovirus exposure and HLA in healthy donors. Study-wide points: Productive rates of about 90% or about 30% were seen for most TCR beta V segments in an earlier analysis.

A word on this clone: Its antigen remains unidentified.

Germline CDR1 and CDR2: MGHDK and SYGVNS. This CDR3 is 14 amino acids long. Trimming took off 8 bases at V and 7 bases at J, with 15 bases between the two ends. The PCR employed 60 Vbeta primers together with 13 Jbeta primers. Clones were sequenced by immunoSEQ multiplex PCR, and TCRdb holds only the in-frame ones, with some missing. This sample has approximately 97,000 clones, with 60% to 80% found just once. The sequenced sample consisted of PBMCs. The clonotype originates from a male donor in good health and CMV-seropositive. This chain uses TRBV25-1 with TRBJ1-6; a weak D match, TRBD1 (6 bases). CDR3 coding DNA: TGTGCCAGCCAAGACAGGTTTTGGAATTCACCCCTCCACTTT. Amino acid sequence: CASQDRFWNSPLHF.